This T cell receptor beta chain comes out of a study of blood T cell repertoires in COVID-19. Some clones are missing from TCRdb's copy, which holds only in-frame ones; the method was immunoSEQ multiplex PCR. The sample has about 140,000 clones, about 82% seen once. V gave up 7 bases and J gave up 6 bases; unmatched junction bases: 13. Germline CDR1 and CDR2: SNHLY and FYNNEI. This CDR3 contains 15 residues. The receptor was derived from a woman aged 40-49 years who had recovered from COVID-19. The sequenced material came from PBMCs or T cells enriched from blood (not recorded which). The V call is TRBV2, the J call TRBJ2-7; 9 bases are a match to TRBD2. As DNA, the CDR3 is TGTGCCAGCACACCTGAGCGGGGGGACGCGTCCGAGCAGTACTTC. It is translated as CASTPERGDASEQYF.